Presented here are 20 T cell receptor beta chains from one specimen sequenced in a study of patients and donors after allogeneic stem cell transplantation (dated by TCRdb to about 2020). The library was built by means of RT-PCR. Sequencing relied on a NextSeq 550. TCRdb's own reprocessing of the public reads used fastp at Q25 and MiXCR and kept productive beta chains. Records with the same CDR3 protein are collapsed into one entry carrying the most frequent genes and DNA. Present in this sample are approximately 430,000 distinct CDR3 sequences, under 20% of which were seen just once. The ten biggest clones cover over 6% of the sample. The source material was blood, either unsorted or a sorted T cell fraction (not recorded which). The receptors derive from a human donor who was either an allogeneic HSCT recipient or a stem cell or donor lymphocyte infusion donor (not recorded which). It is not recorded whose cells these are; they may come from a transplant donor.

This clonotype occurred a few times. The rearrangement links TRBV6-2 or TRBV6-3 to TRBJ2-7; D is unresolved. Germline CDR1 is MNHEY and CDR2 is SVGEGT. Trimming shortened V by 5 bases and J by 0 bases, and 11 bases separated the two germline ends. The CDR3 is made up of 14 amino acids. The DNA for the CDR3 is TGTGCCAGCAGTCCCCCACAGCTCTCCTACGAGCAGTACTTC. This sequence encodes CASSPPQLSYEQYF.

This clonotype appeared a few times. This chain connects TRBV5-1 to TRBJ2-7; D call uncertain. Germline V gene data show CDR1 as SGHRS and CDR2 as YFSETQ. CDR3 length: 14 amino acids. The V and J ends lost 5 bases and 2 bases respectively, with 14 bases between them. The CDR3 sequence: CASSFRTPTYEQYF. The CDR3 coding sequence is TGCGCCAGCAGTTTCCGGACGCCAACCTACGAGCAGTACTTC.

The genes are TRBV20-1 and TRBJ2-5; D might be TRBD2 (5 bases). V was cut by 4 bases and J by 4 bases, with 16 bases left in between. Germline V gene lookup returns CDR1 DFQATT and CDR2 SNEGSKA (reference sequence). The CDR3 has 14 residues. The CDR3 bases are TGCAGTGCTAAGACTGGGGTCCGGGGAGAGACCCAGTACTTC. Amino acid sequence: CSAKTGVRGETQYF.

This clonotype appeared a few times. V and J are TRBV20-1 and TRBJ1-6; no clear D gene. The ends were cut back, 3 bases at V and 7 bases at J, with 10 bases in the middle. The CDR3 contains 13 residues. Looked up from germline, CDR1 is DFQATT and CDR2 is SNEGSKA (reference sequence). As DNA, the CDR3 is TGCAGTGCTAGCCGGGCCACAAATTCACCCCTCCACTTT. Translated: CSASRATNSPLHF.

This chain joins TRBV12-3 or TRBV12-4 and TRBJ2-7; 11 bases fit TRBD2. The length of the CDR3 is 16 residues. Trimming at V came to 5 bases and at J to 1 base, leaving 7 bases not matched to a gene. CDR3 DNA sequence: TGTGCCAGCAGTCTCGCTAGCGGGAGGTTTTCCTACGAGCAGTACTTC. This sequence encodes CASSLASGRFSYEQYF.

This clonotype was seen at least ten times. V is TRBV5-1 and J is TRBJ1-3; D gene unclear. V shed 0 bases and J shed 0 bases, with 4 bases lying between them. The CDR3 loop spans 14 amino acids. From germline, CDR1 is SGHRS and CDR2 YFSETQ. CDR3 nucleotide sequence: TGCGCCAGCAGCTTGGACAACTCTGGAAACACCATATATTTT. This codes for CASSLDNSGNTIYF.

The chain is built from TRBV18 and TRBJ2-2; D might be TRBD1 or TRBD2, each matching 5 bases. Germline lookup yields CDR1 KGHSH and CDR2 LQKENI. The CDR3 has 15 residues. V was shortened by 7 bases and J by 0 bases, with 12 bases between the two germline ends. In DNA, the CDR3 is TGTGCCAGCTTCCCGGGACGAGCGAACACCGGGGAGCTGTTTTTT. It translates to CASFPGRANTGELFF. Together with reference TRBV18 and TRBJ2-2, the CDR3 gives the full variable domain: NAGVMQNPRHLVRRRGQEARLRCSPMKGHSHVYWYRQLPEEGLKFMVYLQKENIIDESGMPKERFSAEFPKEGPSILRIQQVVRGDSAAYFCASFPGRANTGELFFGEGSRLTVL.

This clonotype was observed a few times. The chain employs TRBV3-1 and TRBJ2-5; D may be TRBD2 (6 bases). Germline V gene sequence: CDR1 LGHDT, CDR2 YNNKEL (reference sequence). This CDR3 has 16 amino acids. V gave up 4 bases and J gave up 0 bases, with 15 bases separating them. CDR3 in amino acids: CASSPPGLQYQETQYF. DNA of the CDR3: TGTGCCAGCAGCCCTCCGGGACTGCAGTACCAAGAGACCCAGTACTTC.

This clonotype was seen a handful of times. CDR3 coding DNA: TGTGCCAGCAGCTTAAGTACTAGCGGCACAGATACGCAGTATTTT. Translated, it gives CASSLSTSGTDTQYF. The J gene is TRBJ2-3, the V gene TRBV7-3; 7 bases line up with TRBD2. Looked up from germline, CDR1 is SGHTA and CDR2 is FQGTGA. Trimming removed 1 base from V and 1 base from J; junction bases left unmatched: 2. This CDR3 is 15 amino acids long.

This clonotype turned up a few times. This chain connects TRBV19 to TRBJ1-5, with D perhaps TRBD1 (5 bases). In germline, CDR1 is LNHDA, CDR2 SQIVND (reference sequence). This CDR3 is 13 amino acids long. Trimming took off 9 bases at V and 0 bases at J, with 9 bases between the two ends. The DNA for the CDR3 is TGTGCCAGAAAGGGGTATAGCAATCAGCCCCAGCATTTT. It translates to CARKGYSNQPQHF.

The chain uses TRBV6-5 and TRBJ2-7; 8 nucleotides agree with TRBD1. The length of the CDR3 is 12 residues. The trim removed 7 bases at V and 5 bases at J, leaving 4 bases unmatched. Per germline, CDR1 MNHEY and CDR2 SVGAGI. In DNA form, the CDR3 reads TGTGCCAGCAAGGACAGGGTGAACGAGCAGTACTTC. Its protein product is CASKDRVNEQYF.

Concerning this clonotype: Compared with germline, one end of the junction differs, possibly owing to a read error. This chain joins TRBV4-3 and TRBJ2-3, with D unclear. Germline values: CDR1 LGHNA, CDR2 YSLEER. This CDR3 has 15 amino acids. The DNA for the CDR3 is TGCGCCAGCAGCCAGGCCCCCCTCGACACAGATACGCGGTATTTT. Translated: CASSQAPLDTDTRYF.

This sequence joins TRBV5-1 and TRBJ1-5; D possibly corresponds to TRBD1 (5 bases). V lost 3 bases and J lost 0, with 22 bases in between. Per germline, CDR1 SGHRS and CDR2 YFSETQ. The CDR3 runs 19 residues. The CDR3 region has the DNA TGCGCCAGCAGCTCACCTTGGGGGACGGATTCTATTAGCAATCAGCCCCAGCATTTT. Amino acid sequence: CASSSPWGTDSISNQPQHF.

The chain recombines TRBV20-1 with TRBJ2-5; D possibly corresponds to TRBD2 (5 bases). This CDR3 is built from 16 residues. CDR1 and CDR2 (germline): DFQATT, SNEGSKA (reference sequence). V lost 6 bases and J lost 3, with 23 bases in between. The CDR3 is CSAPGSRAMGKETQYF. CDR3 sequence (DNA): TGCAGTGCCCCGGGGTCACGCGCGATGGGGAAAGAGACCCAGTACTTC.

The J gene is TRBJ2-6, the V gene TRBV20-1; 10 bases line up with TRBD1. Trimming removed 4 bases from V and 1 base from J; junction bases left unmatched: 1. The CDR3 totals 15 residues. The germline CDR1 and CDR2 sequences are DFQATT and SNEGSKA (reference sequence). CDR3 bases: TGCAGTGCTACGGGACAGGGGTCTGGGGCCAACGTCCTGACTTTC. Translating gives CSATGQGSGANVLTF.

This clonotype was picked up a small number of times. V is TRBV10-3 and J is TRBJ2-5; 9 nucleotides match TRBD2. Germline V gene data show CDR1 as ENHRY and CDR2 as SYGVKD. The CDR3 is 15 amino acids. J was trimmed by 2 bases and V by 10 bases; bases with no gene match: 11. CDR3 in amino acids: CATALGLALQETQYF. CDR3 coding DNA: TGTGCCACCGCATTGGGACTAGCCCTTCAAGAGACCCAGTACTTC.

J is TRBJ2-7 and V is TRBV27; a weak D match, TRBD2 (6 bases). The germline gives CDR1 MNHEY, CDR2 SMNVEV (reference sequence). CDR3 length: 12 amino acids. The V end was cut by 4 bases, the J end by 7 bases, with 11 bases between. CDR3 residues: CASSSPGREQYF. The CDR3 region has the DNA TGTGCCAGCAGTTCGCCGGGGAGGGAGCAGTACTTC.

The sample holds a few counts of this clonotype. The J gene is TRBJ2-6, the V gene TRBV6-5; maybe TRBD1 (7 bases). Between the trimmed V and J ends, which lost 4 bases and 2 bases, there was a span of 12 bases. Germline CDR1 MNHEY, CDR2 SVGAGI. This CDR3 has 16 residues. The CDR3 DNA reads as TGTGCCAGCAGTTCCCAGGGGGGCGCTGGGGCCAACGTCCTGACTTTC. This codes for CASSSQGGAGANVLTF.

This clonotype was seen only a few times. For the CDR3, the DNA is TGCGCCAGCAGCCAACAACCGGGACAGGGGACGAACATTCAGTACTTC. It encodes CASSQQPGQGTNIQYF. The V call is TRBV4-3, the J call TRBJ2-4; 10 bases fit TRBD1. With V trimmed by 2 bases and J by 7 bases, 8 bases remained unmatched. CDR1 is LGHNA, CDR2 YSLEER, per germline. The CDR3 is made up of 16 amino acids.

Here the CDR3 DNA reads TGTGCCAGCAGCTTAACCGGGGGGGCCCACAATGAGCAGTTCTTC. Amino acid sequence: CASSLTGGAHNEQFF. V and J are TRBV7-3 and TRBJ2-1, with 8 bases aligning to TRBD2. Germline V gives CDR1 SGHTA, CDR2 FQGTGA. This CDR3 contains 15 residues. V trimming: 0 bases; J trimming: 5 bases; junction bases outside the gene matches: 3.